This T cell receptor beta chain was captured by sequencing in a study of CD8+CD57+ T cells in acquired aplastic anemia. Flow cytometry had shown expanded CD8+CD57+ cells in the patients chosen for sequencing. According to the study, genomic DNA was the template for TCR beta VDJ and CDR3 profiling. TCRdb reprocessed the reads with MiXCR, giving one entry per CDR3 protein. The table includes 250,000 to 300,000 distinct CDR3 sequences, 45% to 65% detected once. CDR3 length: 14 residues. The germline V and J ends were trimmed by 0 bases and 1 base, with 8 bases remaining between them. Germline lookup yields CDR1 SGHRS and CDR2 YFSETQ.

This chain uses TRBV5-1 with TRBJ2-7, with D perhaps matching TRBD2 (5 bases). The TCR originated in a human donor with aplastic anemia. Sequenced sample: sorted CD4+, CD8+, or CD8+CD57+ T cells (not recorded which) from PBMCs. The CDR3 DNA reads as TGCGCCAGCAGCTTGGGAGGGATATCCTACGAGCAGTACTTC. Protein sequence: CASSLGGISYEQYF.